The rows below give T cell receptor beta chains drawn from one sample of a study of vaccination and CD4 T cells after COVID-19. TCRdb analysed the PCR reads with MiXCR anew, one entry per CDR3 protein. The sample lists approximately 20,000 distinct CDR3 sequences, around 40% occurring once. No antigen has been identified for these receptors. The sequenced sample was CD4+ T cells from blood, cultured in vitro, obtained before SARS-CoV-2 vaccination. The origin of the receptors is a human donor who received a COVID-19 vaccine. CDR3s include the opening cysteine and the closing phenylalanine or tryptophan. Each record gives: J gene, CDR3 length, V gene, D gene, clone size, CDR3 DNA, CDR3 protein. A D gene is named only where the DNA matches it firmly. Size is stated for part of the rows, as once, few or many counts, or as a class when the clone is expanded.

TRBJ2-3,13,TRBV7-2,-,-,TGTGCCAGCAGCCTAAGACTAGTCGATATGCAGTATTTT,CASSLRLVDMQYF
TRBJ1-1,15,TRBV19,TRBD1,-,TGTGCCAGTAGTATAGAGTACAGGGGGAACACTGAAGCTTTCTTT,CASSIEYRGNTEAFF
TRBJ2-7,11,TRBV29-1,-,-,TGCAGCGTTGCGGGTCGTTACGAGCAGTACTTC,CSVAGRYEQYF
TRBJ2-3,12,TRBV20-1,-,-,TGCAGTGCTAGAGGAGTTTCAGATACGCAGTATTTT,CSARGVSDTQYF
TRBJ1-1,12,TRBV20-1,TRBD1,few,TGCAGTGCTTACCTACAGGGGCTTGAAGCTTTCTTT,CSAYLQGLEAFF
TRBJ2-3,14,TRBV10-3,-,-,TGTGCCATCAGGGGGCTAGGAAACACAGATACGCAGTATTTT,CAIRGLGNTDTQYF
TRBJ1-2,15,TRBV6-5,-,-,TGTGCCAGCAGTTACTCAGACAGGCCCTACTATGGCTACACCTTC,CASSYSDRPYYGYTF
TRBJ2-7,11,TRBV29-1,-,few,TGCAGCAGTACCCTCGCCCAAGAGCAGTACTTC,CSSTLAQEQYF
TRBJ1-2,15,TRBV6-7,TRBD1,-,TGTGCCAGCAGTTACTCAGGCAGGGGGCGGTCTGGCTACACCTTC,CASSYSGRGRSGYTF
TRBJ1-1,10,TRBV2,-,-,TGTGCCAGCAGGGCGGTGCTGGCTTTCTTT,CASRAVLAFF
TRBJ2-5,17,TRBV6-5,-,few,TGTGCCAGCAGTTACTCGATTCGCCAGCCGCTCCAAGAGACCCAGTACTTC,CASSYSIRQPLQETQYF
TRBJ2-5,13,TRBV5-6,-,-,TGTGCCAGCAGCTTTACAGGGTTGGAGACCCAGTACTTC,CASSFTGLETQYF
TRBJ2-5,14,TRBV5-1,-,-,TGCGCCAGCAGCTTGGGAGACCACCAAGAGACCCAGTACTTC,CASSLGDHQETQYF
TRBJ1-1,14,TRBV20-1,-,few,TGCAGTGCTAGAGATTTTGGACAAAACACTGAAGCTTTCTTT,CSARDFGQNTEAFF
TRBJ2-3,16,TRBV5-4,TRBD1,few,TGTGCCAGCAGCCAATTAATTGACAGGGGTACAGATACGCAGTATTTT,CASSQLIDRGTDTQYF
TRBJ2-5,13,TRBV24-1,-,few,TGTGCCACCAGTGATTCAGGGGTACAGACCCAGTACTTC,CATSDSGVQTQYF
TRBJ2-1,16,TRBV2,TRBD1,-,TGTGCCAGCAGTGCCGCCCAGGGACAGGGAGGCAATGAGCAGTTCTTC,CASSAAQGQGGNEQFF
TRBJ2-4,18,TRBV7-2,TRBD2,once,TGTGCCAGCAGCCGGGGACTAGCGGGGGGGTCCGCCAAAAACATTCAGTACTTC,CASSRGLAGGSAKNIQYF
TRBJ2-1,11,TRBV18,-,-,TGTGCCAGCTCAGGGGGCAATGAGCAGTTCTTC,CASSGGNEQFF
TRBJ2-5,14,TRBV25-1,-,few,TGTGCCAGCAGTGAACTAGGCGGGCAAGAGACCCAGTACTTC,CASSELGGQETQYF
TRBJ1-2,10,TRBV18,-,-,TGTGCCAGCTCAGGATATGGCTACACCTTC,CASSGYGYTF
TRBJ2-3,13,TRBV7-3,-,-,TGTGCCAGCAGCTTCCCGGGCCCAGATACGCAGTATTTT,CASSFPGPDTQYF
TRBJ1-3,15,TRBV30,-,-,TGTGCCTGGAGTGTTGATAGCTCCTCTGGAAACACCATATATTTT,CAWSVDSSSGNTIYF
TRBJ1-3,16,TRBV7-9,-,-,TGTGCCAGCAGCTTAGCTCTGGCAGGCTCTGGAAACACCATATATTTT,CASSLALAGSGNTIYF
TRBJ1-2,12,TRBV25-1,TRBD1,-,TGTGCCAGCAGTGACCAGGGGGGTGGCTACACCTTC,CASSDQGGGYTF
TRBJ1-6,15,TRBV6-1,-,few,TGTGCCAGCACCTTACTAACAGGGACTAATTCACCCCTCCACTTT,CASTLLTGTNSPLHF
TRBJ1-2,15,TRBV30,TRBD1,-,TGTGCCTGGAGTGTACCGTCAGGGGGCGGCTATGGCTACACCTTC,CAWSVPSGGGYGYTF
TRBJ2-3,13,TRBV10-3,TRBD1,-,TGTGCCATCAGGGGGGACAGTTGGGATACGCAGTATTTT,CAIRGDSWDTQYF
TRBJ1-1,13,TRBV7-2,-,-,TGTGCCAGCAGCCTCAGGGGGAACACTGAAGCTTTCTTT,CASSLRGNTEAFF
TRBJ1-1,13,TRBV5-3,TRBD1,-,TGTGCCAGCAGCTTGCAGGGGGCGACTGAAGCTTTCTTT,CASSLQGATEAFF
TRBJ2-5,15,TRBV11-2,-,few,TGTGCCAGCAGCCCGACCGGAGGGGCCGGAGAGACCCAGTACTTC,CASSPTGGAGETQYF
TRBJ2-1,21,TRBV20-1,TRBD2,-,TGCAGTGCTAGGACTATACCCGGGACTAGCGGGGGGGTGAGGACCTACAATGAGCAGTTCTTC,CSARTIPGTSGGVRTYNEQFF
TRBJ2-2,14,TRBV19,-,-,TGTGCCAGTAGTATTGTACAGGGTAACGGGGAGCTGTTTTTT,CASSIVQGNGELFF
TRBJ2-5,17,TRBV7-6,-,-,TGTGCCAGCAGCCCAGACTCCGGGACTCCCAGGCTAGAGACCCAGTACTTC,CASSPDSGTPRLETQYF
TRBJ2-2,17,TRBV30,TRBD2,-,TGTGCCTGGAGTGTTTGGCGGGGGGGGTCGGACACCGGGGAGCTGTTTTTT,CAWSVWRGGSDTGELFF
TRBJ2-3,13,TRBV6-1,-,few,TGTGCCAGCGGTCGGACGAGCACAGATACGCAGTATTTT,CASGRTSTDTQYF
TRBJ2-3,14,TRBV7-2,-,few,TGTGCCAGCAGCTTAGGTAGTGTAGCAGATACGCAGTATTTT,CASSLGSVADTQYF
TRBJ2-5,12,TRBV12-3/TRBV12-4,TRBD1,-,TGTGCCAGCAGGAGGGACAGAGAGACCCAGTACTTC,CASRRDRETQYF
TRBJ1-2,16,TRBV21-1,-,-,TGTGCCAGCCCTCCCGAGGGCCCAAAAGCTAACTATGGCTACACCTTC,CASPPEGPKANYGYTF
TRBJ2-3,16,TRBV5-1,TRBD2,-,TGCGCCAGCAGCCCGGGACTAGCGGGACCCACAGATACGCAGTATTTT,CASSPGLAGPTDTQYF
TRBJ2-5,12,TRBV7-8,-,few,TGTGCCAGCAGTCGAATACAAGAGACCCAGTACTTC,CASSRIQETQYF
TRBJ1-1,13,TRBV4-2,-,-,TGTGCCAGCAGCCAAGATGTCGACACTGAAGCTTTCTTT,CASSQDVDTEAFF
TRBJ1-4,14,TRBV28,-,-,TGTGCCAGCAGTCCACCAGGGACTAATGAAAAACTGTTTTTT,CASSPPGTNEKLFF
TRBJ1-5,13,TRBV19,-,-,TGTGCCAGTAGTACCCTAGACACCGGGCCCCAGCATTTT,CASSTLDTGPQHF
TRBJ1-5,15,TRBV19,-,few,TGTGCCAGTATTGGCGGACAGACTAGCAATCAGCCCCAGCATTTT,CASIGGQTSNQPQHF
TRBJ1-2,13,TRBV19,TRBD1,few,TGTGCCAGTAGTGCGGGACAGTCCTATGGCTACACCTTC,CASSAGQSYGYTF
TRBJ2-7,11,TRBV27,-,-,TGTGCCAGCAGTTCCGCCTACGAGCAGTACTTC,CASSSAYEQYF